This T cell receptor (beta chain) is drawn from a study of identical twins. TCRdb processed the 5' RACE reads anew with MiXCR; each CDR3 protein has one entry. The table records a few hundred thousand distinct CDR3 sequences, 9.6% of them present only once. The study's findings and limits: Invariant MAIT and iNKT cells are populations that could partly confound zero-insertion analyses. The more abundant beta clonotypes in cord blood had fewer insertions, and memory repertoires did not show this.

Trimming left V 5 bases short and J 4 bases short, with 13 bases between. This CDR3 has 14 residues. Germline loops: CDR1 SGHRS, CDR2 YFSETQ. This clonotype came up a few times. Its antigen is unidentified. The same data also went into a second study, on yellow fever vaccine responses in identical twins.

The TCR originated in a woman under 30 in good health. The chain couples TRBV5-1 to TRBJ2-1; D might be TRBD1 (6 bases). Sequencing was carried out using PBMCs. The CDR3 loop reads CASSPDRTYNEQFF. The DNA for the CDR3 is TGCGCCAGCAGTCCCGACAGGACTTACAATGAGCAGTTCTTC.